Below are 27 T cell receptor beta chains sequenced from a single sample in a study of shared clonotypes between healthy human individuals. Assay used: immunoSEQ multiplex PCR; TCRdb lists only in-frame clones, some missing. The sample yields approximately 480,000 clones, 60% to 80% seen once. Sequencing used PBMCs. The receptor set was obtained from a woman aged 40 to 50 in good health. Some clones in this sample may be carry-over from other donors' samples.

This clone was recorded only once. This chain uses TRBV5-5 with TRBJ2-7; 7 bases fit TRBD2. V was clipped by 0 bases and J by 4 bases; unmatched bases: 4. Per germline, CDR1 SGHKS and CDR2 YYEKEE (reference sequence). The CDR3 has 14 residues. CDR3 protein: CASSLGGRLYEQYF. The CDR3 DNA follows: TGTGCCAGCAGCTTGGGCGGGAGATTGTACGAGCAGTACTTC.

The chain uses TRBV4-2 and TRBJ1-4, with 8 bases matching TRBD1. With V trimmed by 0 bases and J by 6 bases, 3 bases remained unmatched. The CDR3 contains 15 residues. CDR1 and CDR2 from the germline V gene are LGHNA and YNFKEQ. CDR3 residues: CASSQDPGGDEKLFF. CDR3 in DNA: TGTGCCAGCAGCCAAGATCCAGGGGGCGATGAAAAACTGTTTTTT.

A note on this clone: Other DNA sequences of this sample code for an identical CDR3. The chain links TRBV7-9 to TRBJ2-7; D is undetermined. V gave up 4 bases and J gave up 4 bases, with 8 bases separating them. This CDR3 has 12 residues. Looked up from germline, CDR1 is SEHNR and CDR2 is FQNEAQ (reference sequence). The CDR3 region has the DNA TGTGCCAGCAGCTCCCTGTTGTACGAGCAGTACTTC. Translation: CASSSLLYEQYF. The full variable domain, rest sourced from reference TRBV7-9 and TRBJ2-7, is DTGVSQNPRHKITKRGQNVTFRCDPISEHNRLYWYRQTLGQGPEFLTYFQNEAQLEKSRLLSDRFSAERPKGSFSTLEIQRTEQGDSAMYLCASSSLLYEQYFGPGTRLTVT.

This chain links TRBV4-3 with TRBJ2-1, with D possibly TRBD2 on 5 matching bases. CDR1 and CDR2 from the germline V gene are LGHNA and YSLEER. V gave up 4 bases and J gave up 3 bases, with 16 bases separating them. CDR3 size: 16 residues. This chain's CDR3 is CASSRRESSHYNEQFF. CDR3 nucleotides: TGCGCCAGCAGCCGTAGGGAGAGCAGCCACTACAATGAGCAGTTCTTC.

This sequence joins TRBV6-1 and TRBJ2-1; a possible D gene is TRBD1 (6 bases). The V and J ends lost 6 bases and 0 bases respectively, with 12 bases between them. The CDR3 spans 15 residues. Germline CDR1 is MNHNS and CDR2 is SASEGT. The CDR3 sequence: CASSEKTGSYNEQFF. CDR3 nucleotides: TGTGCCAGCAGCGAAAAGACAGGCTCCTACAATGAGCAGTTCTTC.

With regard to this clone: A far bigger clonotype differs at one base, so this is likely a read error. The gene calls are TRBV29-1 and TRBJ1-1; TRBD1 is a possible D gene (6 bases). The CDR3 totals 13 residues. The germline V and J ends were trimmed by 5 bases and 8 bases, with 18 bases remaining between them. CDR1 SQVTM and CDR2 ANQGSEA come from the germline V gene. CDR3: CSVNEQGVCEAFF. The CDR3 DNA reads TGCAGCGTTAACGAACAGGGAGTCTGCGAAGCTTTCTTT.

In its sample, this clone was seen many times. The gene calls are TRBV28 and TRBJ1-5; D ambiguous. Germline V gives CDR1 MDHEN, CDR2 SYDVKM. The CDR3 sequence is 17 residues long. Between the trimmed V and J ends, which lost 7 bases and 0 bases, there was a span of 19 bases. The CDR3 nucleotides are TGTGCCAGCACCCCCCATAGCGGTGGGGATAGCAATCAGCCCCAGCATTTT. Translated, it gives CASTPHSGGDSNQPQHF.

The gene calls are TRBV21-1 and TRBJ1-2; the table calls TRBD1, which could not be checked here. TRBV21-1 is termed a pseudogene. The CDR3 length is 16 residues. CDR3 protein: CASSKARTGHFYGYTF. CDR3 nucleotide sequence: TGTGCCAGCAGCAAAGCCCGGACAGGGCATTTCTATGGCTACACCTTC.

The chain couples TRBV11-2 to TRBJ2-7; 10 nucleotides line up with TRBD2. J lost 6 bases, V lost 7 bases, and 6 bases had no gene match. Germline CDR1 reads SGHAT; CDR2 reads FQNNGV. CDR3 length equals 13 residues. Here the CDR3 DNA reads TGTGCCAGCAAGCTAGCGGGAGCTCGCGAGCAGTACTTC. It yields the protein CASKLAGAREQYF.

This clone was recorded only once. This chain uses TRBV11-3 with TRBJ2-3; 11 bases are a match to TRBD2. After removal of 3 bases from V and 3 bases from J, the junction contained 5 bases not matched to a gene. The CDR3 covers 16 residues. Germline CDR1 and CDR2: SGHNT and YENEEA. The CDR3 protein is CASSFSGRAWTDTQYF. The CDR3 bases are TGTGCCAGCAGCTTTAGCGGGAGGGCTTGGACAGATACGCAGTATTTT.

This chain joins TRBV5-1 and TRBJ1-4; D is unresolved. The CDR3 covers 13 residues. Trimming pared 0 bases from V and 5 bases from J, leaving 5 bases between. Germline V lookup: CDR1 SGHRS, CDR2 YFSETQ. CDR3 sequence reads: CASSLGPNEKLFF. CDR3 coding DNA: TGCGCCAGCAGCTTGGGACCGAATGAAAAACTGTTTTTT. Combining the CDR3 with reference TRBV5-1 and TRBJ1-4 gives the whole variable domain KAGVTQTPRYLIKTRGQQVTLSCSPISGHRSVSWYQQTPGQGLQFLFEYFSETQRNKGNFPGRFSGRQFSNSRSEMNVSTLELGDSALYLCASSLGPNEKLFFGSGTQLSVL.

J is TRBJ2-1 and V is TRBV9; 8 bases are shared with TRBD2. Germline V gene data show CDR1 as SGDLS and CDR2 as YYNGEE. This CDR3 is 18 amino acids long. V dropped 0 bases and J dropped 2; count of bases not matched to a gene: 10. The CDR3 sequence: CASSVEVGSGGTYNEQFF. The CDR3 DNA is TGTGCCAGCAGCGTAGAGGTTGGGTCGGGAGGGACCTACAATGAGCAGTTCTTC.

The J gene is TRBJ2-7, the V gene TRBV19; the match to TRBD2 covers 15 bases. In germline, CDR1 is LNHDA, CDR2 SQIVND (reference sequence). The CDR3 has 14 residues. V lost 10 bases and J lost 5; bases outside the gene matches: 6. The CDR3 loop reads CATRTSGREDEQYF. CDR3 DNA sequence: TGTGCCACCAGGACTAGCGGGAGGGAAGACGAGCAGTACTTC.

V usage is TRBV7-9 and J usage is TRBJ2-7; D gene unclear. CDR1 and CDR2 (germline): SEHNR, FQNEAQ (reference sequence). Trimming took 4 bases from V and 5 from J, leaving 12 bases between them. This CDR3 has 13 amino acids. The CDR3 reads CASSSGPRDEQYF. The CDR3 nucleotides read TGTGCCAGCAGCTCCGGCCCCCGCGACGAGCAGTACTTC.

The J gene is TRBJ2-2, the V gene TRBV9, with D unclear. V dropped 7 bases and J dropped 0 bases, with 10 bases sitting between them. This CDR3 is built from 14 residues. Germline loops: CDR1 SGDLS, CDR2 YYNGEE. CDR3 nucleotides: TGTGCCAGCGGGTCGGAAACGAACACCGGGGAGCTGTTTTTT. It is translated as CASGSETNTGELFF.

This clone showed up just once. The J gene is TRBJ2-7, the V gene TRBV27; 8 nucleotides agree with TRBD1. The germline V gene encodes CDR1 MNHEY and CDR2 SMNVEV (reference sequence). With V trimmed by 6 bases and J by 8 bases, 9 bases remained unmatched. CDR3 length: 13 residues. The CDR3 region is CASRQGVISQQYF. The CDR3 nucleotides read TGTGCCAGCAGACAGGGGGTGATCTCACAGCAGTACTTC.

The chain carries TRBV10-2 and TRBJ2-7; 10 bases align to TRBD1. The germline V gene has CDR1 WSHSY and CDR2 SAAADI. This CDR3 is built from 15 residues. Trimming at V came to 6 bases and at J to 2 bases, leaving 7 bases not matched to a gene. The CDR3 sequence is CASSLRQGATYEQYF. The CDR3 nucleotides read TGCGCCAGCAGCCTAAGACAGGGGGCCACCTACGAGCAGTACTTC.

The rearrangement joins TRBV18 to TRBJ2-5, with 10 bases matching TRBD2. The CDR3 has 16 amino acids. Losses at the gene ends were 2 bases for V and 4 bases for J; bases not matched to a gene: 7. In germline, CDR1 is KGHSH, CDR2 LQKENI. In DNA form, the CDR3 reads TGTGCCAGCTCACCAATGGCTAGCGGGAGCGGAGAGACCCAGTACTTC. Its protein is CASSPMASGSGETQYF.

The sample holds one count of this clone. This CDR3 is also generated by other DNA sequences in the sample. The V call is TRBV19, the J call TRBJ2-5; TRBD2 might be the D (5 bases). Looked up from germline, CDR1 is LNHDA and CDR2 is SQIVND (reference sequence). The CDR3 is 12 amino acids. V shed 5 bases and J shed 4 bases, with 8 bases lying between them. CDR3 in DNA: TGTGCCAGTAGTCCCCGGGGAGAGACCCAGTACTTC. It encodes CASSPRGETQYF. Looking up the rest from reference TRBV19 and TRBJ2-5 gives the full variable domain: DGGITQSPKYLFRKEGQNVTLSCEQNLNHDAMYWYRQDPGQGLRLIYYSQIVNDFQKGDIAEGYSVSREKKESFPLTVTSAQKNPTAFYLCASSPRGETQYFGPGTRLLVL.

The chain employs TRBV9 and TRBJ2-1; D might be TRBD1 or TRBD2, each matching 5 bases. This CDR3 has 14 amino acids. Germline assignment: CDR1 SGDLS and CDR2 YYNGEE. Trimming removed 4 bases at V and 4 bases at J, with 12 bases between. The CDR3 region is CASSIRDGYNEQFF. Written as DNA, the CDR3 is TGTGCCAGCAGCATCCGGGACGGATACAATGAGCAGTTCTTC.

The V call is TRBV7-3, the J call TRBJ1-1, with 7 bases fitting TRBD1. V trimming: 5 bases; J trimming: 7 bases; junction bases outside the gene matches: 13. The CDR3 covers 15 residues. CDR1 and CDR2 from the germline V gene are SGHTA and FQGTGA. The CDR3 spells CASSLSPDRDSEAFF. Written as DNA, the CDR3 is TGTGCCAGCAGCCTATCCCCCGACAGGGATAGTGAAGCTTTCTTT.

CDR3 loop: CTSSQGKGAQGAYEQYF. CDR3 sequence (DNA): TGCACCAGCAGCCAAGGGAAAGGGGCGCAGGGGGCTTACGAGCAGTACTTC. The rearrangement joins TRBV1 to TRBJ2-7; the table's D call, TRBD1, has no DNA check behind it. TRBV1 is a known pseudogene. CDR3 length equals 17 residues.

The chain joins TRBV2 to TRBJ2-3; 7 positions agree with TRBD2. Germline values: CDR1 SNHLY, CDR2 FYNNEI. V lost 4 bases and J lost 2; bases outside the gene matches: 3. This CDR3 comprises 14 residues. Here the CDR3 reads CASSARLATDTQYF. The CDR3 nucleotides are TGTGCCAGCAGTGCGAGACTAGCCACAGATACGCAGTATTTT.

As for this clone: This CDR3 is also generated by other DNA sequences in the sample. The CDR3 reads CASSPGEGASGNTIYF. For the CDR3, the DNA is TGTGCCAGCTCACCAGGGGAGGGAGCCTCTGGAAACACCATATATTTT. The chain couples TRBV18 to TRBJ1-3; unclear D gene. Germline lookup yields CDR1 KGHSH and CDR2 LQKENI. V was pared by 2 bases and J by 0 bases, with 11 bases between. The CDR3 runs 16 residues.

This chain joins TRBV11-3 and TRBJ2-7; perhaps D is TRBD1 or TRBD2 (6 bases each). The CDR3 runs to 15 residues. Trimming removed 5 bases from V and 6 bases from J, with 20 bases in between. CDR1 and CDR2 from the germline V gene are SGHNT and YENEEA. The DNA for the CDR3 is TGTGCCAGCAGCCCTCGGAGGGGGGCGTCTGCCGAGCAGTACTTC. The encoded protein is CASSPRRGASAEQYF.

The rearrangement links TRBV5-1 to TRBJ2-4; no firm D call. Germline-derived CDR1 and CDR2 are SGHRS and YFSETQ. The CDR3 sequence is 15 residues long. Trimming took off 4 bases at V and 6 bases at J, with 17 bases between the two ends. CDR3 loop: CASSLQTRNTNIQYF. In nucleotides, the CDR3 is TGCGCCAGCAGCCTCCAAACCAGGAATACAAACATTCAGTACTTC. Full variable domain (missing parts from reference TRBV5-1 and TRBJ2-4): KAGVTQTPRYLIKTRGQQVTLSCSPISGHRSVSWYQQTPGQGLQFLFEYFSETQRNKGNFPGRFSGRQFSNSRSEMNVSTLELGDSALYLCASSLQTRNTNIQYFGAGTRLSVL.

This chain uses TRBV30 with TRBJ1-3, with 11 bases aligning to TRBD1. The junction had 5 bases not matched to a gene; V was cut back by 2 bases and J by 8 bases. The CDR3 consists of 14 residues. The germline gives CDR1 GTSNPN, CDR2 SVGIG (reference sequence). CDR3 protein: CAWSTGTGGDTIYF. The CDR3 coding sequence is TGTGCCTGGAGTACCGGGACAGGGGGAGACACCATATATTTT.